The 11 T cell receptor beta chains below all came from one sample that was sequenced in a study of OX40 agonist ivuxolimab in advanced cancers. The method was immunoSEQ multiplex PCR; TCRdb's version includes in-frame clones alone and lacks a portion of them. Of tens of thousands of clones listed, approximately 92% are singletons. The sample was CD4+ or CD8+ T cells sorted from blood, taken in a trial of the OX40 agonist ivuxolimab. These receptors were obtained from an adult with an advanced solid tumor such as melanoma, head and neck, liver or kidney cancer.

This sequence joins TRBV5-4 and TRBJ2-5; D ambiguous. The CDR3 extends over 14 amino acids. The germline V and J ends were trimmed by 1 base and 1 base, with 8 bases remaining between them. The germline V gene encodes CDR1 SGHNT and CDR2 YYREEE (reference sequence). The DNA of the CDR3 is TGTGCCAGCAGCTTGCGGCAGGTCCAAGAGACCCAGTACTTC. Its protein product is CASSLRQVQETQYF.

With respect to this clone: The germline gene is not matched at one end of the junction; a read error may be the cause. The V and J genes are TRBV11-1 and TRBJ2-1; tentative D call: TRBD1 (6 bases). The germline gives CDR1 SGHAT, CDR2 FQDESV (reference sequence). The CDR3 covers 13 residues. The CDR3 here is CASGARGYSEQFF. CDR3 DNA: TGTGCCAGCGGGGCCAGGGGCTACAGTGAGCAGTTCTTC. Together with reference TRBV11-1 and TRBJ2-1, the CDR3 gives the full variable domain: EAEVAQSPRYKITEKSQAVAFWCDPISGHATLYWYRQILGQGPELLVQFQDESVVDDSQLPKDRFSAERLKGVDSTLKIQPAELGDSAMYLCASGARGYSEQFFGPGTRLTVL.

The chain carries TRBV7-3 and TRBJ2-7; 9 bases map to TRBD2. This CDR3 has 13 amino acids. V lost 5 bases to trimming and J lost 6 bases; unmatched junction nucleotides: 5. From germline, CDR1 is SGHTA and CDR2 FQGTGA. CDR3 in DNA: TGTGCCAGCAGCGTGACAGCGGGGGGCGAGCAGTACTTC. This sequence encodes CASSVTAGGEQYF.

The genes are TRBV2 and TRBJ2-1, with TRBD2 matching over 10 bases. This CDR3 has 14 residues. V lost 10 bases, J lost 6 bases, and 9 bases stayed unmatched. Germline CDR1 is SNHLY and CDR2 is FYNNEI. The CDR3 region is CAKTRTSGLNEQFF. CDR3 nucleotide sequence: TGTGCCAAGACTAGGACTAGCGGACTCAATGAGCAGTTCTTC.

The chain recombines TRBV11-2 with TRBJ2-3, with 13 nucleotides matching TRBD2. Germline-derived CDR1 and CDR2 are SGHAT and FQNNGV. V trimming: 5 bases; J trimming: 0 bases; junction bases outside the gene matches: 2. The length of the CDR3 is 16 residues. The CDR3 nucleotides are TGTGCCAGCAGCACGGGACTAGCGGGGAGCACAGATACGCAGTATTTT. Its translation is CASSTGLAGSTDTQYF. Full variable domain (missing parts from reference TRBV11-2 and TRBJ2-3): EAGVAQSPRYKIIEKRQSVAFWCNPISGHATLYWYQQILGQGPKLLIQFQNNGVVDDSQLPKDRFSAERLKGVDSTLKIQPAKLEDSAVYLCASSTGLAGSTDTQYFGPGTRLTVL.

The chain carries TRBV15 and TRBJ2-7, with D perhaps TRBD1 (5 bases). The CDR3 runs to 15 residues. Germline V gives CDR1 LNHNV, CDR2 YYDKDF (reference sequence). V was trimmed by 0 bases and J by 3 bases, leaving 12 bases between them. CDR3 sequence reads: CATSRDLGRGYEQYF. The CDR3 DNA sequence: TGTGCCACCAGCAGAGATTTGGGTAGGGGCTACGAGCAGTACTTC.

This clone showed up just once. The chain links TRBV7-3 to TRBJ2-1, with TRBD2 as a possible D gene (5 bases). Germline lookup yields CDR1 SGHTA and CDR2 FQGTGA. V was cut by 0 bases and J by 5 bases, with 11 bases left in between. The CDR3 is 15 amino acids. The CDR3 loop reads CASSLTPGENNEQFF. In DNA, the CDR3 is TGTGCCAGCAGCTTAACGCCCGGGGAAAACAATGAGCAGTTCTTC.

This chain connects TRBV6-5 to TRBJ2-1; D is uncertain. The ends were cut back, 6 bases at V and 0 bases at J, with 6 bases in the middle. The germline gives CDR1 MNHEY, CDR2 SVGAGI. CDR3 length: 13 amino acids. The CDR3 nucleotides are TGTGCCAGCAGGGCTAGCTCCTACAATGAGCAGTTCTTC. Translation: CASRASSYNEQFF.

Here the CDR3 DNA reads TGTGCCAGCAGCCCCTCCCCTCGGGAGGCGGGAGAGACCCAGTACTTC. It encodes CASSPSPREAGETQYF. V is TRBV9 and J is TRBJ2-5; TRBD2 aligns across 7 bases. V was clipped by 4 bases and J by 4 bases; unmatched bases: 13. CDR1 SGDLS and CDR2 YYNGEE come from the germline V gene. CDR3 length equals 16 residues.

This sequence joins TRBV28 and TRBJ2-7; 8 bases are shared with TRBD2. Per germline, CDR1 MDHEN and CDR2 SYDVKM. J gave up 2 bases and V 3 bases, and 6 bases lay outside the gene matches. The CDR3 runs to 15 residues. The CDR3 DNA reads TGTGCCAGCAGTTTTCCAAGCGGGAGCACCTACGAGCAGTACTTC. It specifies CASSFPSGSTYEQYF.

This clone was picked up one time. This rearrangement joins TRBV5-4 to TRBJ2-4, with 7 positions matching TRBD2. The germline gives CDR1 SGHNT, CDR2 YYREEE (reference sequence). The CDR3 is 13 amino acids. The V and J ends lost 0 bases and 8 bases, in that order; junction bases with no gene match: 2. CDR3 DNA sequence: TGTGCCAGCAGCTTGGCAGGGAGGGACATTCAGTACTTC. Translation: CASSLAGRDIQYF.